This T cell receptor (beta chain) was observed in a study of cytomegalovirus exposure and HLA in healthy donors. Unrecorded immune exposures were likely, despite nominal health at sampling. Study findings and constraints: Among CMV-associated TCR beta chains, most appeared HLA-restricted in a later analysis.

To note about this clone: Its cognate antigen is unknown.

The CDR3 covers 17 residues. Germline loops: CDR1 SGDLS, CDR2 YYNGEE. The junction had 7 bases not matched to a gene; V was cut back by 0 bases and J by 4 bases. The study ran its PCR with 60 Vbeta and 13 Jbeta primers. TCRdb's table, derived via immunoSEQ multiplex PCR, lists solely in-frame clones and lacks some. Here the sample spans over 150,000 clones, approximately 75% being singletons. The sample was PBMCs. This sequence joins TRBV9 and TRBJ1-6, with 7 bases aligning to TRBD1. This TCR came from a man aged 25 to 45 in good health and CMV-seropositive. In nucleotides, the CDR3 is TGTGCCAGCAGCGTAGTCCCCAGGGGGTTATATAATTCACCCCTCCACTTT. Translated, it gives CASSVVPRGLYNSPLHF.